This T cell receptor beta chain was sequenced in a study of cytomegalovirus exposure and HLA in healthy donors. The J segment lost 8 bases and the V segment lost 6 bases, leaving 11 bases of the junction unmatched. CDR3 length equals 14 residues. Germline CDR1 reads MDHEN; CDR2 reads SYDVKM. The PCR ran on 60 Vbeta and 13 Jbeta primers. Profiled with immunoSEQ multiplex PCR; TCRdb holds only in-frame clones, not every one. The sample lists 150,000 to 200,000 clones; approximately 84% were seen once. The gene calls are TRBV28 and TRBJ2-3; TRBD2 aligns across 7 bases. Sequences were obtained from PBMCs. The TCR sequence derives from a boy aged 5-17 years in good health and CMV-seronegative. CDR3 bases: TGTGCCAGCAGGTTGGGACTACCCCTGGGTACGCAGTATTTT. The encoded protein is CASRLGLPLGTQYF.